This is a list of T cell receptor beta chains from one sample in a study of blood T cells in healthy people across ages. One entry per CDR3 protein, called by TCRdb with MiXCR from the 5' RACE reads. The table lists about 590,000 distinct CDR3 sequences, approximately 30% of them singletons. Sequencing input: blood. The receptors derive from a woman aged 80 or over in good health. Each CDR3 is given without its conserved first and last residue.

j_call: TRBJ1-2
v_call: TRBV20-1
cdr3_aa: SASKGQSSLDYGYT

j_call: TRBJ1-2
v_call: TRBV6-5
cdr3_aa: ASRATRGQGGYT

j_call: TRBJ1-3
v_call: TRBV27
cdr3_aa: ASSSIQDFGNTIY

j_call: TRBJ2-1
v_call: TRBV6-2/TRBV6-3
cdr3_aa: ASSYGGVSYNEQF

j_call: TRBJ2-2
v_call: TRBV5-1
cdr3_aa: ASSLAGTLNTGERF

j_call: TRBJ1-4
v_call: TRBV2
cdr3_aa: ASRDRARANEKLF

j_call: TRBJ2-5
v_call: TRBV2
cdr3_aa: ASSWQAPETQY

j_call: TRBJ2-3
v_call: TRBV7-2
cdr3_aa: ASSLVAASTDTQY

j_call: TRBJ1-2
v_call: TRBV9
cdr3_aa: ASSVEQGNYGYT

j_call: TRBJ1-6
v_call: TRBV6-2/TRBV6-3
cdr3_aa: ASTLRSSSSYNSPLH

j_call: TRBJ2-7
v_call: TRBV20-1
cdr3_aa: SARDRGTWGEQY

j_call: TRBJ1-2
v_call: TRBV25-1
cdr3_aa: ASSGTGVGYGYT

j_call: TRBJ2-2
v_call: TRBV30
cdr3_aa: AWSRLRTGELF

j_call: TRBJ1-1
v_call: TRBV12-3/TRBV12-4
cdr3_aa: ASSFKQDTEAF

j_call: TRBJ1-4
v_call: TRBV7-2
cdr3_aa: ASSLVGQRNEKLF

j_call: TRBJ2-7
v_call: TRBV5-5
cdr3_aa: ASSEDSRSYEQY

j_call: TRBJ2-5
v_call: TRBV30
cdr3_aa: AWIRASGARETQY

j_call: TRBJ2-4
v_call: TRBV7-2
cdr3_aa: ASSRGPKNIQY

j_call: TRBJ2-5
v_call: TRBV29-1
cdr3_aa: SVEGGRNQETQY

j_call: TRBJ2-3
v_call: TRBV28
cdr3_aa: ASTPPGIDTQY

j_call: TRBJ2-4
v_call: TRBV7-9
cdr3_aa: ASSLDPGAENIQY

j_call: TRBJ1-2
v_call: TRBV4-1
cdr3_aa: ASSQDPELHYGYT

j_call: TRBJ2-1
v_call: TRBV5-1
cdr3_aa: ASSPHNYNGQF

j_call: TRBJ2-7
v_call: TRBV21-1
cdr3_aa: ATGGHPAEQY

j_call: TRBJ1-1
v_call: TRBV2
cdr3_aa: ASSEDRDTEAF

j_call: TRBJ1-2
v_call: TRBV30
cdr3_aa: AWSIGSGYT

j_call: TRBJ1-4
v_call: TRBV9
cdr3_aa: ASSAGTGGEKLF

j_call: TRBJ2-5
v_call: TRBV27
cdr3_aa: ASTYLAGGRNEQY

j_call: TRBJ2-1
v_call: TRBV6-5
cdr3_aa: ASSTGPWGEQF

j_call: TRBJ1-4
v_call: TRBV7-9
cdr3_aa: ASSRRQGTNEKLF